Following are 3 T cell receptor beta chains from one sample sequenced in a study of read filtering for tumor transcriptome and immune sequencing. Molecular barcoded adaptors covering alpha/delta and beta/gamma chains were used on approximately 400 ng RNA. TCRdb re-called the reads with MiXCR, one entry per CDR3 protein. The table lists around 40,000 distinct CDR3 sequences, roughly 13% of them singletons. Sequenced input: a population of CD138-negative cells sorted from bone marrow. The receptors come from a donor at least 40 years old with multiple myeloma.

This clonotype was detected many times. The rearrangement joins TRBV19 to TRBJ1-5; D is uncertain. Germline loops: CDR1 LNHDA, CDR2 SQIVND (reference sequence). The ends were cut back, 0 bases at V and 0 bases at J, with 6 bases in the middle. The CDR3 length is 15 residues. For the CDR3, the DNA is TGTGCCAGTAGTATAGATCACGGTAGCAATCAGCCCCAGCATTTT. The encoded protein is CASSIDHGSNQPQHF.

This clonotype has a handful of counts. Being one base from a much bigger clone, this may be a read error. This chain uses TRBV20-1 with TRBJ2-2; 9 bases map to TRBD2. The germline CDR1 and CDR2 sequences are DFQATT and SNEGSKA (reference sequence). This CDR3 contains 14 residues. V gave up 6 bases and J gave up 4 bases; unmatched junction bases: 6. The CDR3 bases are TGCAGTGCCCGGGCTAGCGGGACCACCGGGGAGCTGTTTTTT. Translating it yields CSARASGTTGELFF.

This clonotype was counted many times. The V call is TRBV28, the J call TRBJ2-3; 10 bases match TRBD2. V shed 6 bases and J 2 bases; nucleotides not matched to a gene: 8. The germline V gene encodes CDR1 MDHEN and CDR2 SYDVKM. This CDR3 spans 16 amino acids. CDR3 bases: TGTGCCAGCAGCTGGACTAGCGGAGAACCCACAGATACGCAGTATTTT. Translating it yields CASSWTSGEPTDTQYF.